This T cell receptor beta chain appears in the sequencing data of a study of molecular identifiers for immune sequencing clone quantification (dated by TCRdb to 2016 to 2019). About the investigation overall: For a replicate experiment, RNA from 20,000 or 100,000 naive CD8 T cells was divided into five aliquots, of which four were sequenced. This methods study benchmarked molecular-identifier clustering-based TCR repertoire sequencing (MIDCIRS) and TCR RNA copy counting, using CD8 T cells to do so. The paper as a whole reports these results and caveats: In CMV-specific effector cells, clones with more than 20 RNA copies contained over 98% of molecules, whereas in naive cells such clones contained under 1% of molecules. When barcode sub-clustering was left out, chimeric consensus sequences inflated TCR diversity, with chimeras reaching as high as 47%. Spiked-in Jurkat TCR RNA equivalent to a single cell was reported to be detectable even among approximately 1 million naive CD8 T cells. Naive libraries contained spiked-in Jurkat TCR RNA (approximately nine copies' worth), which is not part of the donor repertoire. Modeling estimated 3 to 3.5 recovered TCR RNA copies per cell, compared with about 10 by digital PCR, which implies about 30% capture efficiency. Highly expanded clone sizes could be underestimated if identical TCR molecules share a barcode.

Libraries were prepared through PCR. Sequencing took place on a NextSeq 500. Bulk TCR libraries were generated as previously described, with the TCR primers listed in Table S5 used. The Qiagen AllPrep DNA/RNA kit was used to purify total RNA. Before analysis, reads from multiple sequencing runs of the same library were pooled. Concerning the study's data processing: Reads were retained only if an exact TCR constant sequence was present, and the retained reads were trimmed to 150 nt and grouped according to their 12-nt molecular barcodes. Reads inside each barcode group were sub-clustered using a 15% Levenshtein threshold, and a quality-weighted consensus sequence was constructed for each RNA molecule. Non-functional sequences were excluded, and lower-count sequences lying one edit away from another sequence were also excluded. Based on a fit of two negative binomial distributions, barcode sub-clusters having less than 20% of the maximum read count were discarded. TCRdb applied fastp at Q25 and MiXCR to the public reads, then kept only in-frame beta chains. Each record represents a unique CDR3 protein, reported with the most common genes and DNA among its rows. TCRdb's processing, not the authors' own work, is the source of the V and J calls. The sample table records some 590,000 distinct CDR3 sequences; 25% of these occur just once. Together, the top ten hold 0.78% of the sample.

A distance of 9 bases separates the germline ends of V and J, which lose 1 base and 2 bases respectively. As encoded in the germline V gene, CDR1 is MGHDK while CDR2 is SYGVNS. The CDR3 holds 14 amino acids from the cysteine to the phenylalanine. Solely the CDR3 DNA is kept, with 42 bases framed from the first base. This clonotype was picked up many times. No antigen is known for it. Nothing much larger sits one base from this clone, and base qualities are not available. Naive CD8 T cell libraries were made from around 18,000 to 910,000 sorted cells using 10%, 30% or 50% of purified RNA. On a BD FACSAria II, naive CD8 T cells were FACS-sorted as CD8+CD4-CCR7+CD45RA+ and collected into RLT Plus buffer. More than 8 TCR copies' worth of Jurkat RNA were spiked into about 20,000-1,000,000 naive CD8 T cell samples to test detection sensitivity. CD8 T cells were enriched with RosetteSep CD8+ T Cell Enrichment Cocktail and Ficoll-Paque, followed by ACK red cell lysis.

This TCR was recovered from a human donor in good health. Some libraries in this study had Jurkat cell RNA spiked in. The sample consisted of naive CD8+ T cells from blood, with Jurkat cell RNA spiked in. Sample cell subset or site, as interpreted from the label and publication: FACS-sorted CD8+CD4-CCR7+CD45RA+ naive T cells. The chain uses TRBV25-1 and TRBJ2-7, and the D gene may be TRBD1, 5 bases matching. The CDR3 amino acid sequence is: CASSESGRAYEQYF. The DNA sequence follows: TGTGCCAGCAGTGAATCGGGCAGGGCCTACGAGCAGTACTTC.